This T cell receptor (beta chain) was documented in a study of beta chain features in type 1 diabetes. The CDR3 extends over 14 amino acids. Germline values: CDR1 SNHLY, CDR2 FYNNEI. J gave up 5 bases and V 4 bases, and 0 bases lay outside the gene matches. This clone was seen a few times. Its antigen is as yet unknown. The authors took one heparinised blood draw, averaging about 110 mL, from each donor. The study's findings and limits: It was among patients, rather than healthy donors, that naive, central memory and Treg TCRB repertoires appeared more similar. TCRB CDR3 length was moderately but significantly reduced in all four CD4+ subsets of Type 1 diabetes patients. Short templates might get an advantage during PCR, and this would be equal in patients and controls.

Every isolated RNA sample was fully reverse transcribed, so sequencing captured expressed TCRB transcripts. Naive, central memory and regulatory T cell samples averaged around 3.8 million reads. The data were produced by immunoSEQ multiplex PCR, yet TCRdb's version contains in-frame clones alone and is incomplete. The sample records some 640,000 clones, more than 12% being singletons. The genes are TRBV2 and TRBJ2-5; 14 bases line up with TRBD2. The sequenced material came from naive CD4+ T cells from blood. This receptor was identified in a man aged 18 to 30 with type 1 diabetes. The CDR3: CASSGTSGGETQYF. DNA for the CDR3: TGTGCCAGCAGTGGGACTAGCGGGGGGGAGACCCAGTACTTC.